Listed below are T cell receptor beta chains from one sample, sequenced in a study of shared clonotypes between healthy human individuals. This table comes from immunoSEQ multiplex PCR, and its TCRdb copy is limited to in-frame clones, with some not included. Of about a million clones in the sample, roughly 80% were seen once. The source material was memory CD4+ T cells from PBMCs. The receptors derive from a man aged 18 to 29 in good health. Some clones in this sample may be carry-over from other donors' samples. Both conserved end residues are part of each CDR3. D genes are given only for firm matches. Clone size is given for some rows only: seen once, a few or many times, or a class if the clone is expanded.

J,length,V,D,size,DNA,CDR3
TRBJ2-2,12,TRBV5-1,NA,NA,TGCGCCAGCAGCGCCCACACCGGGGAGCTGTTTTTT,CASSAHTGELFF
TRBJ2-7,17,TRBV4-3,NA,NA,TGCGCCAGCAGCCAAGACCCAACAGGGAGGTCCTCCTACGAGCAGTACTTC,CASSQDPTGRSSYEQYF
TRBJ1-2,14,TRBV28,NA,few,TGTGCCAGTATCGGGGCAGGGGTCGGCTATGGCTACACCTTC,CASIGAGVGYGYTF
TRBJ2-3,12,TRBV30,TRBD1,NA,TGTGCCTGGGGGACAGGGGCGGATACGCAGTATTTT,CAWGTGADTQYF
TRBJ2-3,14,TRBV15,TRBD2,NA,TGTGCCACCAGCAGAGGCCTAGCGGGTGTTCGGCAGTATTTT,CATSRGLAGVRQYF
TRBJ2-1,14,TRBV19,TRBD1,NA,TGTGCCAGTAAAGGGGACAGCTCCTACAATGAGCAGTTCTTC,CASKGDSSYNEQFF
TRBJ2-3,17,TRBV29-1,TRBD2,NA,TGCAGCGTCCTGGTAGGGGGGACTAGCGCTGGCACAGATACGCAGTATTTT,CSVLVGGTSAGTDTQYF
TRBJ2-3,15,TRBV5-1,TRBD2,NA,TGCGCCAGCAGTCCGGGGGAGGGCGGGACAGATACGCAGTATTTT,CASSPGEGGTDTQYF
TRBJ1-2,14,TRBV11-2,NA,NA,TGTGCCAGCAGCACTACGACAGCCCTCTATGGCTACACCTTC,CASSTTTALYGYTF
TRBJ2-3,20,TRBV7-3,TRBD2,once,TGTGCCAGCAGCTTAATTGCTAGCGGGAGGGCTAAGGGTTGGACAGATACGCAGTATTTT,CASSLIASGRAKGWTDTQYF
TRBJ2-3,13,TRBV2,TRBD2,NA,TGTGCCAGCAGTGATAGCGGGGGTGATACGCAGTATTTT,CASSDSGGDTQYF
TRBJ1-5,15,TRBV28,NA,NA,TGTGCCAGCAGATCCGGGACCGCCGGAAATCAGCCCCAGCATTTT,CASRSGTAGNQPQHF
TRBJ2-7,18,TRBV7-2,TRBD2,few,TGTGCCAGCAGCTTCTCTAGCGCGGGACTAGCGTCCGCCTACGAGCAGTACTTC,CASSFSSAGLASAYEQYF
TRBJ2-1,16,TRBV7-6,TRBD2,NA,TGTGCCAGCAGCTTAATCCCGACTAGCGCCTACAATGAGCAGTTCTTC,CASSLIPTSAYNEQFF
TRBJ2-7,14,TRBV11-1,NA,NA,TGTGCCAGCAGCCGTTCGGGTCCCCAGTACGAGCAGTACTTC,CASSRSGPQYEQYF
TRBJ1-2,17,TRBV27,NA,NA,TGTGCCAGCAGTCCTAATTGGGGGGGCGAAACTAACTATGGCTACACCTTC,CASSPNWGGETNYGYTF
TRBJ2-7,14,TRBV29-1,TRBD2,NA,TGCAGCGTTTACGGGACTAGCGGGAGGGGTGAGCAGTACTTC,CSVYGTSGRGEQYF
TRBJ2-2,15,TRBV5-1,NA,once,TGCGCCAGCAGCTTGGAGCCCCGGTCGACCGGGGAGCTGTTTTTT,CASSLEPRSTGELFF
TRBJ1-2,13,TRBV5-1,NA,NA,TGCGCCAGCAGCCCCCCAGGCGGATATGGCTACACCTTC,CASSPPGGYGYTF
TRBJ2-5,15,TRBV7-9,NA,NA,TGTGCCAGCAGCCGGGGTTGGGGTCTCGGAGAGACCCAGTACTTC,CASSRGWGLGETQYF
TRBJ2-1,16,TRBV13,TRBD1,once,TGTGCCAGCAGCCCCGCTGACAGGGGGATTACAAGTGAGCAGTTCTTC,CASSPADRGITSEQFF
TRBJ2-2,14,TRBV28,NA,NA,TGTGCCAGCCGTGGGACGGTGGACACCGGGGAGCTGTTTTTT,CASRGTVDTGELFF
TRBJ2-3,15,TRBV15,NA,NA,TGTGCCACCACCCTGAGCGGGCTTAGCACAGATACGCAGTATTTT,CATTLSGLSTDTQYF
TRBJ2-1,18,TRBV7-3,TRBD2,NA,TGTGCCAGCAGCTTAACTCCCTTAGCGGGAGTAGGTTACAATGAGCAGTTCTTC,CASSLTPLAGVGYNEQFF
TRBJ2-1,15,TRBV29-1,TRBD2,NA,TGCAGCGGCAGGACGGCTAGCGGGAGTAATGGTGAGCAGTTCTTC,CSGRTASGSNGEQFF
TRBJ2-7,13,TRBV5-4,TRBD1,NA,TGTGCCAGCAGCGCCTACAGGGGTTACGAGCAGTACTTC,CASSAYRGYEQYF
TRBJ1-5,14,TRBV28,NA,NA,TGTGCCAGCAGTTTGGGGGGCAGCAATCAGCCCCAGCATTTT,CASSLGGSNQPQHF
TRBJ1-1,14,TRBV4-2,NA,NA,TGTGCCAGCAGCTTGGTGGGGATTGGAACTGAAGCTTTCTTT,CASSLVGIGTEAFF
TRBJ2-6,18,TRBV7-6,TRBD2,NA,TGTGCCAGCAGCCCCGCAGTAGCGGGAGGAATAGGGGCCAACGTCCTGACTTTC,CASSPAVAGGIGANVLTF
TRBJ1-4,13,TRBV4-2,NA,few,TGTGCCAGCAGCCAAGGTTCCGCTGAAAAACTGTTTTTT,CASSQGSAEKLFF
TRBJ1-1,12,TRBV13,NA,few,TGTGCCAGCAGCTCCCCCACCCTGGGAGCTTTCTTT,CASSSPTLGAFF
TRBJ1-1,14,TRBV11-3,NA,many,TGTGCCAGCAGCTTAGAGGGGGGGGACACTGAAGCTTTCTTT,CASSLEGGDTEAFF
TRBJ2-7,12,TRBV28,NA,NA,TGTGCCAGCAGACGCATGGCGGGAGAGCAGTACTTC,CASRRMAGEQYF
TRBJ2-1,12,TRBV29-1,NA,NA,TGCAGCGTTGACGATACCTACAATGAGCAGTTCTTC,CSVDDTYNEQFF
TRBJ2-7,20,TRBV21-1,NA,NA,TGTGCCAGCAGCACCCCGGAGGGCGGGGGGCCTAACAAAACCTCCTACGAGCAGTACTTC,CASSTPEGGGPNKTSYEQYF
TRBJ2-1,14,TRBV5-1,NA,few,TGCGCCAGCAGCTCTTCTAGTCTAGGGAATGAGCAGTTCTTC,CASSSSSLGNEQFF
TRBJ2-5,12,TRBV29-1,TRBD2,NA,TGCAGCGAGACACGGACTAGCGGGACCCAGTACTTC,CSETRTSGTQYF
TRBJ1-2,13,TRBV9,NA,NA,TGTGCCAGCAGCCCAATCGAAGGCTATGGCTACACCTTC,CASSPIEGYGYTF
TRBJ2-5,13,TRBV27,NA,NA,TGTGCCAGCAGTTCCCGGGACGGAGAGACCCAGTACTTC,CASSSRDGETQYF
TRBJ2-3,20,TRBV4-1,TRBD2,NA,TGCGCCAGCAGCCCACGCATCCGGGCCAGGCGGGAGGTGCCGAGTTCTACGCAGTATTTT,CASSPRIRARREVPSSTQYF
TRBJ1-2,13,TRBV7-2,TRBD1,NA,TGTGCCAGCAGCTTCGGACAGGGTGATGGCTACACCTTC,CASSFGQGDGYTF
TRBJ2-7,11,TRBV10-3,NA,NA,TGTGCCATCAGTAGGGGTGGGGAGCAGTACTTC,CAISRGGEQYF
TRBJ2-1,15,TRBV11-2,NA,many,TGTGCCAGCAGCCTTATGTACGGGATGTACAATGAGCAGTTCTTC,CASSLMYGMYNEQFF
TRBJ1-4,15,TRBV15,TRBD1,few,TGTGCCACCAGCAGGGAGAGGACAGGGCTGGAAAAACTGTTTTTT,CATSRERTGLEKLFF
TRBJ2-3,13,TRBV27,NA,NA,TGTGCCAGCAGTTCCACAAACACAGATACGCAGTATTTT,CASSSTNTDTQYF
TRBJ1-4,17,TRBV5-1,TRBD1,NA,TGCGCCAGCAGCTTGGTGCCACCGGGACAGGGTGATGAAAAACTGTTTTTT,CASSLVPPGQGDEKLFF
TRBJ1-2,13,TRBV28,NA,NA,TGTGCCACCCGGGACATTCCGAGGGTTGGCTACACCTTC,CATRDIPRVGYTF